Reported below is one T cell receptor (beta chain). Its specificity is not known. This specimen comes from a study of cytomegalovirus exposure and HLA in healthy donors. Each donor was healthy, and each was a bone marrow donor. Study observations and caveats: According to the study, 150 to 200 TCR beta chains were cytomegalovirus-associated. TCR association rates varied by HLA locus in a later analysis, with DRB1 highest and HLA-C lowest. Most of the TCR beta V segments (in an earlier analysis) were productive either about 87% or about 30% of the time.

Germline values: CDR1 SEHNR, CDR2 FQNEAQ (reference sequence). Trimming at V came to 3 bases and at J to 9 bases, leaving 6 bases not matched to a gene. The CDR3 is made up of 14 amino acids. The PCR had 60 Vbeta and 13 Jbeta primers. Assay used: immunoSEQ multiplex PCR; TCRdb lists only in-frame clones, some missing. This table has more than 100,000 clones, 65% to 75% appearing once. The TCR was taken from a woman in her 50s in good health and CMV-seropositive. The V call is TRBV7-9, the J call TRBJ2-1; TRBD1 aligns across 9 bases. What was sequenced was PBMCs. The CDR3 DNA reads TGTGCCAGCAGCTTGGGACAGGGTGTCGGTGAGCAGTTCTTC. This translates into CASSLGQGVGEQFF.